The present TCR beta chain was sequenced within a study of cytomegalovirus exposure and HLA in healthy donors (dated by TCRdb to 2016 to 2017). With respect to the entire study: According to an earlier analysis of several hundred of the donors, about 179 million T cells yielded some 120 million unique TCR beta sequences and approximately 300 Gb of sequence data. A few DR-DQ haplotypes were treated as single units for association and clustering because of strong linkage in the cohort. A separate validation cohort of 100 to 150 different subjects was used in addition to the 666-subject first cohort. In a later genetic analysis, genome-wide SNP genotypes for about 55% of the roughly 700 donors were used, and that subset was treated as a discovery cohort. Donor age, sex, ethnicity and CMV serostatus were collected together with the repertoire data. Using immunosequencing, the study profiled T cell repertoires from 500 to 800 subjects and related those repertoires to cytomegalovirus serostatus. Rather than drawing on any new phenotypic data, the later analysis identified candidate immune exposures from TCR beta sequences and the way those sequences occurred across donors. Typing coverage varied by locus: 629-630 donors for A, B, C, DRB1 and DQB1; approximately 520 for DQA1; about 590 for DPA1; around 490 for DPB1. To decide whether each TCR beta V gene segment behaved as functional or pseudogenic, an earlier analysis of some 540 of the donors relied on high-throughput TCR beta sequencing. To study patterns of TCR occurrence, a later analysis re-analyzed previously published TCR beta repertoires from more than 550 donors and added high-resolution HLA genotyping. On average, about 240,000 unique TCR beta nucleotide sequences were sequenced per donor among fewer than 500 genotyped donors of the cohort, with around 19% of those sequences being non-productive. Every discovery cohort repertoire had been produced on one sequencing platform. Roughly 300 gigabases of sequencing data and roughly 81 million unique TCR sequences made up an early release that covered over 550 HLA-typed donors. The study aimed to test whether cataloging public T cell receptors could reveal signatures of past pathogen exposure. HLA typing included class I and class II loci at four-digit resolution. Among the roughly 400 genotyped donors, 81% belonged to the genetic ancestry cluster associated with self-reported Caucasian donors. The study combined high-throughput TCR immunosequencing, statistical association of individual TCRs with disease status, and machine learning to predict cytomegalovirus infection status. Study-wide findings and limitations: Some IMGT-functional V segments, including TRBV6-2 and TRBV6-3, could not be distinguished by the 87-base-pair reads and were therefore excluded. Broadly in line with IMGT annotations, most TCR beta V segments showed up in productive rearrangements about 90% or about 30% of the time in an earlier analysis of approximately 600 of the donors. In a later analysis, HLA-associated TCR beta chains showed more clonal expansion and lower generation probabilities than non-associated chains that were equally common. The earlier analysis of nearly 600 of the donors excluded roughly 17 rarely observed V segments, including chromosome 9 orphons, because counts were too low. A later analysis reported that several top co-occurrence clusters appeared linked to parvovirus B19, influenza, CMV and Epstein-Barr virus. Only TCR beta chains were sequenced in this cohort, and the absence of alpha or paired-chain data limited detectable features. According to the authors, the approach could potentially be generalized to other disease states and immunological phenotypes. When HLA alleles, especially DR and DQ, strongly co-occurred, TCR associations were difficult to assign to individual alleles. V-gene and J-gene trimming of TCR beta chains was associated with a missense DCLRE1C variant in a later genetic analysis, and the association was replicated in an independent cohort. Because some donors lacked HLA typing at each locus, the association tests relied only on the typed subset. The classifier was reported to diagnose cytomegalovirus status with high specificity and sensitivity in both the original cohort and the validation cohort. For the cohort, immune exposure information was limited to CMV serostatus. The sequencing pipeline was judged likely to have produced a cluster of highly shared sequence variants as a technical artifact. Linkage disequilibrium might explain the correlated functional status among segregating V segments, but an unknown experimental factor could not be excluded. Compared with the roughly 600-donor mean, donors in an Asian-associated ancestry cluster had fewer N-insertions in productive TCRs, according to a later genetic analysis. In the study, approximately 150 TCR beta chains were listed as associated with cytomegalovirus. A further reported finding was that TCR beta sequences accurately predicted the HLA-A and HLA-B alleles for most subjects in the first cohort. Across donors, most TCR sequences were observed very rarely, whereas some public TCRs were present in many individuals. Roughly uniform sequencing depth across donors was assumed in presence/absence analyses, although this assumption may not hold. In a later analysis, TCR association rates were found to vary across HLA loci, with the most associated TCRs seen for DRB1 alleles and the fewest for HLA-C alleles. A few of the identified cytomegalovirus-associated TCR beta chains were confirmed in vitro to be specific for cytomegalovirus antigens. Most CMV-associated TCR beta chains appeared to be HLA-restricted in a later analysis, and the HLA associations seemed to be driven largely by CMV exposure. Specific HLA alleles were associated with 15,000 to 20,000 TCR beta sequences at a false discovery rate of 0.05 in a later analysis.

The cohort was made up of 650 to 700 healthy bone marrow donors. Cohort members were all nominally healthy when sampled, although unrecorded immune exposures were likely present. The donor tested CMV seronegative, placing the donor among the 350 or so seronegative members of the cohort. Every donor gave a peripheral blood sample, and the peripheral blood mononuclear cells from that sample were used for TCR beta sequencing. Genomic DNA was extracted from the blood cell samples with the Qiagen DNeasy Blood Extraction Kit. The germline V gene (reference sequence) provides CDR1 LNHNV and CDR2 YYDKDF. Relative to germline, V is 5 bases shorter and J is 0 bases shorter, with 11 bases between their ends. The cysteine opens and the phenylalanine closes a CDR3 of 14 amino acids. The read is trimmed to its CDR3 DNA, 42 bases read in frame from base 1. Library generation was performed with the immunoSEQ multiplex PCR assay. The multiplex PCR relied on a mix of 60 forward primers for TCR Vbeta segments and 13 reverse primers for TCR Jbeta segments. A multiplex PCR assay on genomic DNA amplified the CDR3 region of rearranged TCR beta genes. The amplified TCR beta libraries were sequenced on the Illumina HiSeq System as 87-base-pair reads. The authors' analysis ran thus. A later analysis tallied tens of millions of unique TCR beta chains across the 550 to 850 repertoires, and some 12 million of those chains were shared by two or more donors. Raw reads were error-corrected and collapsed into unique sequences with a nearest-neighbor algorithm that merged closely related sequences to remove PCR and sequencing errors. V, D and J gene segments were assigned by aligning CDR3 sequences to IMGT reference sequences. Each retained sequence needed at least a six-nucleotide match to both a V gene segment and a J gene segment. A rearrangement was called productive if the CDR3 had no stop codons and remained in frame with V and J, and every other rearrangement was called non-productive. CDR3 was defined by IMGT convention, running from the second conserved V-encoded cysteine to the conserved J-encoded phenylalanine. Sequences without an unambiguous match to a single V gene segment were excluded from the earlier analysis of several hundred of the donors. In an earlier analysis of approximately 610 of the donors, V segments were called functional above 56.7% productive rearrangements and were called segregating when the between-donor standard deviation exceeded 5%. A statistical classification framework was built to diagnose cytomegalovirus status from the catalog of TCR beta chain sequences. In a later analysis, V and J genes were assigned by comparing TCR nucleotide sequences against IMGT/GENE-DB human TR gene sequences. In a later analysis, CDR3 sequences and most-parsimonious VDJ recombination scenarios were assigned using the TCRdist pipeline. In a later analysis, every TCR beta chain was defined by the combination of its CDR3 amino acid sequence and its V-gene family, and reads without a unique V-gene family were dropped. In a later analysis, a few hundred highly shared, low-generation-probability nucleotide sequences were removed to address suspected cross-contamination and a sequencing artifact. For each public chain, a later analysis derived a clonal expansion index from normalized ranks of inferred template counts within each repertoire. In a later analysis, generation probabilities were computed with a VDJ recombination model fitted to out-of-frame rearrangements, and the resulting probabilities were checked against IGoR. A later analysis scored TCR-TCR, TCR-HLA and TCR-CMV co-occurrence with hypergeometric tests, applying a repertoire-size bias correction to TCR pairs. A later analysis estimated false discovery rates by permuting HLA or CMV assignments 20 times. In a later analysis, co-occurring TCRs were grouped using DBSCAN, and TCRdist sequence similarity was added for clustering within HLA-allele-positive subsets. Repertoires with fewer than 30,000 or more than 120,000 public chains were left out of co-occurrence clustering, as were five repertoires with anomalous nucleotide sharing. TCRdb mirrors the immuneACCESS table, restricted to in-frame sequences. Some clones are absent from its copies; in checked studies, under half trace to an unresolved V gene, and the reason for the others is unknown. V, J and clone size derive from that table, while D and trimming were established from the DNA sequence. For this sample there are 170,000 or so clones; 77% appear just once. The top ten hold 1.5% to 2% of the sample.

In this sample, this clone turned up a few times. Its binding antigen is unknown. Base quality data are lacking; no much larger clone is found one base away. This receptor chain uses TRBV15 and TRBJ2-7, and perhaps TRBD2 as D gene, on 5 matching bases. The sequence came from a young woman in good health and CMV-seronegative. The sample comprised PBMCs. The DNA sequence is given as TGTGCCACCAGCCTAGCCAGAAGCTCCTACGAGCAGTACTTC. This yields the protein CATSLARSSYEQYF. Beyond the CDR3, the reference TRBV15 and TRBJ2-7 genes provide the residues; the full variable domain reads: DAMVIQNPRYQVTQFGKPVTLSCSQTLNHNVMYWYQQKSSQAPKLLFHYYDKDFNNEADTPDNFQSRRPNTSFCFLDIRSPGLGDTAMYLCATSLARSSYEQYFGPGTRLTVT.